Described below is a single TCR beta chain sequence and its context. This record comes from a study of shared clonotypes between healthy human individuals. Clones were sequenced by immunoSEQ multiplex PCR, and TCRdb holds only the in-frame ones, with some missing. The sample consists of millions of clones, approximately 90% of them appearing once. Looked up from germline, CDR1 is SQVTM and CDR2 is ANQGSEA. The V and J ends lost 5 bases and 4 bases respectively, with 15 bases between them. There are 13 residues in the CDR3. Material: naive CD4+ T cells sorted from blood. As to subset: CD45RA+ positively selected. The clonotype originates from a man aged 18 to 30 in good health. The chain carries TRBV29-1 and TRBJ2-7, with D possibly matching TRBD2 (7 bases). The CDR3 here is CSVQGGAGYEQYF. CDR3 DNA sequence: TGCAGCGTTCAAGGGGGGGCCGGGTACGAGCAGTACTTC.